This TCR beta chain was obtained from a study of cytomegalovirus exposure and HLA in healthy donors. Study overall: Earlier, some 170 million T cells were analyzed, and some 120 million unique TCR beta sequences were found among them.

This clone has only a few counts. Its target is unknown. The PCR used 60 Vbeta and 13 Jbeta primers. The repertoire was sequenced with immunoSEQ multiplex PCR; TCRdb's copy has only in-frame clones and lacks some. Of 85,000 to 90,000 clones in the sample, under 80% are singletons; the top ten hold 10%. In germline, CDR1 is SGHTA, CDR2 FQGTGA. The CDR3 consists of 15 residues. V gave up 0 bases and J gave up 6 bases; unmatched junction bases: 6. Study-level findings and limits: What a later analysis reportedly showed was that an Asian-associated ancestry cluster had fewer N-insertions than the roughly 670-donor mean. TRBV6-2, TRBV6-3 and some other V segments were excluded as indistinguishable. Later work found most CMV-associated TCR beta chains apparently HLA-restricted.

Input material: PBMCs. The genes are TRBV7-3 and TRBJ1-1, with 8 bases identical to TRBD1. The receptor was isolated from a man aged 30 to 39 in good health and CMV-seropositive. The CDR3 coding sequence is TGTGCCAGCAGCTTAACGGACAGGGAAGGAGCTGAAGCTTTCTTT. Protein: CASSLTDREGAEAFF.